The 20 T cell receptor beta chains listed next were all sequenced from one sample in a study of cytomegalovirus exposure and HLA in healthy donors. PCR primers comprised 60 Vbeta and 13 Jbeta primers. Sequencing was performed with immunoSEQ multiplex PCR; in TCRdb, only in-frame clones are kept and a portion is missing. Of 150,000 to 250,000 clones detected, around 78% appear once; the ten largest clones hold approximately 2%. Sequencing was done on a sample of PBMCs. Every receptor here comes from a young man in good health and CMV-seronegative.

CDR3 amino acids: CASRVALYSNQPQHF. The CDR3 coding sequence is TGTGCCAGCAGGGTGGCCTTATATAGCAATCAGCCCCAGCATTTT. This chain joins TRBV27 and TRBJ1-5; D unclear. There are 15 residues in the CDR3. In germline, CDR1 is MNHEY, CDR2 SMNVEV (reference sequence). V lost 6 bases and J lost 0, with 12 bases in between.

The chain is built from TRBV29-1 and TRBJ2-1; a possible D gene is TRBD1 (5 bases). Germline values: CDR1 SQVTM, CDR2 ANQGSEA. Trimming took 1 base from V and 0 from J, leaving 13 bases between them. This CDR3 has 16 residues. CDR3 residues: CSVEVGQAISYNEQFF. The DNA of the CDR3 is TGCAGCGTTGAAGTCGGACAAGCCATCTCCTACAATGAGCAGTTCTTC.

The genes are TRBV9 and TRBJ1-1, with D unresolved. The CDR3 contains 15 residues. In germline, CDR1 is SGDLS, CDR2 YYNGEE. V lost 0 bases and J 0 bases, leaving 9 bases between the germline ends. The CDR3 loop reads CASSVVPDMNTEAFF. Written as DNA, the CDR3 is TGTGCCAGCAGCGTAGTGCCAGATATGAACACTGAAGCTTTCTTT.

This chain links TRBV19 with TRBJ1-4; no firm D call. Germline V gives CDR1 LNHDA, CDR2 SQIVND (reference sequence). V was shortened by 9 bases and J by 0 bases, with 14 bases between the two germline ends. The CDR3 runs to 15 residues. CDR3 nucleotide sequence: TGTGCCAGCCACCTCACCGGGGCAACTAATGAAAAACTGTTTTTT. This codes for CASHLTGATNEKLFF.

The V gene is TRBV5-1, the J gene TRBJ2-3; the D gene is possibly TRBD1 (6 bases). This CDR3 has 14 amino acids. From germline, CDR1 is SGHRS and CDR2 YFSETQ. Trimming took 1 base from V and 6 from J, leaving 12 bases between them. The CDR3 DNA follows: TGCGCCAGCAGCTTGACAGGGTTACCGGATACGCAGTATTTT. Amino acid sequence: CASSLTGLPDTQYF.

This sequence joins TRBV29-1 and TRBJ2-1; the D gene is possibly TRBD1 (6 bases). Germline CDR1 reads SQVTM; CDR2 reads ANQGSEA. The ends were cut back, 7 bases at V and 6 bases at J, with 13 bases in the middle. The CDR3 sequence is 12 residues long. The CDR3 DNA is TGCAGCGCTGGAAGGGGGATCAATGAGCAGTTCTTC. This codes for CSAGRGINEQFF.

V and J are TRBV18 and TRBJ1-6; 7 bases are shared with TRBD1. Germline V lookup: CDR1 KGHSH, CDR2 LQKENI. CDR3 length: 15 amino acids. Trimming at V came to 0 bases and at J to 6 bases, leaving 2 bases not matched to a gene. CDR3: CASSPPTGINSPLHF. The CDR3 DNA follows: TGTGCCAGCTCACCACCGACAGGGATTAATTCACCCCTCCACTTT.

This clone was counted a few times. This chain links TRBV29-1 with TRBJ2-1; 9 nucleotides match TRBD2. The CDR3 extends over 15 amino acids. The germline V gene has CDR1 SQVTM and CDR2 ANQGSEA. Unmatched junction bases numbered 5, after V lost 5 bases and J lost 0 bases. The CDR3 DNA sequence: TGCAGCGTTATTAGCGGGAGAGGCTCCTACAATGAGCAGTTCTTC. It encodes CSVISGRGSYNEQFF.

CDR3 sequence reads: CASSPFQVRNTEAFF. CDR3 sequence (DNA): TGTGCCAGCAGTCCCTTCCAGGTACGGAACACTGAAGCTTTCTTT. The V call is TRBV28, the J call TRBJ1-1; D is undetermined. From germline, CDR1 is MDHEN and CDR2 SYDVKM. The CDR3 runs to 15 residues. V was clipped by 5 bases and J by 1 base, with 14 bases between them.

The V gene is TRBV27, the J gene TRBJ2-7, with TRBD1 matching 11 bases. Germline lookup yields CDR1 MNHEY and CDR2 SMNVEV (reference sequence). The CDR3 totals 14 residues. V shed 4 bases and J 5 bases; nucleotides not matched to a gene: 4. The CDR3 sequence: CASSSGTGGHEQYF. The DNA for the CDR3 is TGTGCCAGCAGTTCCGGGACAGGGGGTCACGAGCAGTACTTC.

The chain joins TRBV27 to TRBJ2-3; TRBD2 matches 9 bases. There are 15 residues in the CDR3. Germline values: CDR1 MNHEY, CDR2 SMNVEV (reference sequence). V gave up 5 bases and J gave up 6 bases; unmatched junction bases: 9. The CDR3 sequence: CASSPGTSLRDTQYF. The CDR3 nucleotides read TGTGCCAGCAGTCCAGGGACTAGCTTGAGGGATACGCAGTATTTT.

CDR3 nucleotides: TGTGCCAGCTCACCACTGACAGGGGCGGTGGCTAATGAAAAACTGTTTTTT. This translates into CASSPLTGAVANEKLFF. The chain couples TRBV18 to TRBJ1-4; TRBD1 aligns across 8 bases. The CDR3 is made up of 17 amino acids. Germline V CDR1 and CDR2: KGHSH, LQKENI. V was pared by 1 base and J by 3 bases, with 7 bases of the junction left unmatched.

The CDR3 loop reads CAWSAQQGVTEAFF. The CDR3 DNA reads TGTGCCTGGAGTGCCCAACAGGGGGTTACTGAAGCTTTCTTT. The chain combines TRBV30 with TRBJ1-1; 8 bases line up with TRBD1. Per germline, CDR1 GTSNPN and CDR2 SVGIG (reference sequence). The CDR3 sequence is 14 residues long. Losses at the gene ends were 1 base for V and 5 bases for J; bases not matched to a gene: 6.

This chain connects TRBV10-2 to TRBJ1-5; 7 bases align to TRBD1. With V trimmed by 6 bases and J by 7 bases, 6 bases remained unmatched. The germline V gene encodes CDR1 WSHSY and CDR2 SAAADI. CDR3 size: 13 residues. The CDR3 bases are TGCGCCAGCAGGACAGGGTCGGGCCAGCCCCAGCATTTT. Amino acid sequence: CASRTGSGQPQHF.

The CDR3 coding sequence is TGTGCCAGCAGTGAACCGGGAGGGAGCCAAGAGACCCAGTACTTC. Its translation is CASSEPGGSQETQYF. The genes are TRBV2 and TRBJ2-5; TRBD2 aligns across 8 bases. This CDR3 is built from 15 residues. CDR1 SNHLY and CDR2 FYNNEI come from the germline V gene. J lost 1 base, V lost 2 bases, and 3 bases had no gene match.

V usage is TRBV18 and J usage is TRBJ2-7, with 9 nucleotides matching TRBD2. This CDR3 region has 17 residues. The junction had 14 bases not matched to a gene; V was cut back by 3 bases and J by 5 bases. The germline V gene encodes CDR1 KGHSH and CDR2 LQKENI. The CDR3, as DNA: TGTGCCAGCTCACCGCAGAGGGACGGCGGGAGGGAGGACGAGCAGTACTTC. Its protein product is CASSPQRDGGREDEQYF.

CDR3: CASLPLLTSSSYNEQFF. The DNA for the CDR3 is TGTGCCAGCCTCCCCCTTTTAACTTCAAGCTCCTACAATGAGCAGTTCTTC. This sequence joins TRBV2 and TRBJ2-1; D call uncertain. This CDR3 spans 17 amino acids. Trimming left V 8 bases short and J 0 bases short, with 20 bases between. Germline lookup yields CDR1 SNHLY and CDR2 FYNNEI.

V usage is TRBV5-1 and J usage is TRBJ2-7; D is possibly TRBD1 (6 bases). The CDR3 extends over 15 amino acids. CDR1 and CDR2 from the germline V gene are SGHRS and YFSETQ. Trimming shortened V by 5 bases and J by 3 bases, and 18 bases separated the two germline ends. This CDR3 reads CASSGPRDNFYEQYF. CDR3 nucleotide sequence: TGCGCCAGCAGTGGACCCCGGGACAACTTCTACGAGCAGTACTTC.

This clone was observed once. The chain has TRBV5-1 and TRBJ1-1; tentative D call: TRBD1 (6 bases). Trimming took off 1 base at V and 6 bases at J, with 10 bases between the two ends. In germline, CDR1 is SGHRS, CDR2 YFSETQ. The CDR3 length is 13 residues. CDR3 residues: CASSLRGMAEAFF. The CDR3 DNA is TGCGCCAGCAGCTTGAGGGGGATGGCTGAAGCTTTCTTT.

The rearrangement links TRBV6-1 to TRBJ2-3; D uncertain. This CDR3 has 15 residues. V was clipped by 2 bases and J by 3 bases, with 12 bases between them. Germline CDR1 is MNHNS and CDR2 is SASEGT. Here the CDR3 reads CASSELEIGTDTQYF. CDR3 coding DNA: TGTGCCAGCAGTGAACTGGAGATTGGAACAGATACGCAGTATTTT.